These 22 T cell receptor beta chains originate from one sample sequenced in a study of CD8 T cells in ankylosing spondylitis. TCRdb re-derived calls from the 5' RACE reads in MiXCR, one entry per CDR3 protein. The table includes roughly 120,000 distinct CDR3 sequences, roughly an eighth detected once. Sequencing was carried out using blood, either unsorted or a sorted T cell fraction (not recorded which). Receptors originate from a female donor with ankylosing spondylitis or in good health (not recorded which).

This clonotype came up many times. The chain has TRBV5-1 and TRBJ2-7; 13 bases line up with TRBD2. V lost 6 bases and J lost 3; bases outside the gene matches: 9. The CDR3 loop spans 16 amino acids. The germline V gene has CDR1 SGHRS and CDR2 YFSETQ. The CDR3 DNA is TGCGCCAGCAACCTGGGCGGACTAGCGGGGGACTACGAGCAGTACTTC. This gives the protein CASNLGGLAGDYEQYF. The entire variable domain, with the rest obtained from reference TRBV5-1 and TRBJ2-7, is as follows: KAGVTQTPRYLIKTRGQQVTLSCSPISGHRSVSWYQQTPGQGLQFLFEYFSETQRNKGNFPGRFSGRQFSNSRSEMNVSTLELGDSALYLCASNLGGLAGDYEQYFGPGTRLTVT.

Only a few counts were recorded for this clonotype. V usage is TRBV7-2 and J usage is TRBJ2-2; D is uncertain. The CDR3 contains 13 residues. Germline loops: CDR1 SGHTA, CDR2 FQGNSA. V gave up 3 bases and J gave up 5 bases, with 7 bases separating them. CDR3 DNA: TGTGCCAGCAGCTTGTCGTGGACCGGGGAGCTGTTTTTT. Its translation: CASSLSWTGELFF.

The J gene is TRBJ2-2, the V gene TRBV5-1; either TRBD1 or TRBD2 may fit D (5 bases each). Trimming stripped 9 bases from V and 0 bases from J, with 15 bases between. Germline values: CDR1 SGHRS, CDR2 YFSETQ. This CDR3 is 15 amino acids long. The CDR3 bases are TGCGCCACCACTGTGAGGGGAACGAACACCGGGGAGCTGTTTTTT. Translating it yields CATTVRGTNTGELFF.

This clonotype was seen ten or more times. The rearrangement links TRBV5-1 to TRBJ2-3; D remains unclear. Per the germline V gene, CDR1 is SGHRS and CDR2 is YFSETQ. The CDR3 is 14 residues long. Trimming removed 2 bases from V and 3 bases from J, with 10 bases in between. The CDR3 is CASSLTISTDTQYF. The DNA for the CDR3 is TGCGCCAGCAGCTTAACAATCAGTACAGATACGCAGTATTTT.

This clonotype was picked up many times. The genes are TRBV12-3 or TRBV12-4 and TRBJ2-7; D uncertain. This CDR3 has 14 residues. Trimming shortened V by 5 bases and J by 1 base, and 12 bases separated the two germline ends. The CDR3 reads CASSARWGSYEQYF. The CDR3 region has the DNA TGTGCCAGCAGTGCCCGTTGGGGTTCCTACGAGCAGTACTTC.

The chain links TRBV3-1 to TRBJ1-5; TRBD1 matches at 9 bases. Trimming at V came to 4 bases and at J to 3 bases, leaving 7 bases not matched to a gene. Per the germline V gene, CDR1 is LGHDT and CDR2 is YNNKEL (reference sequence). This CDR3 has 16 amino acids. The CDR3 DNA reads as TGTGCCAGCAGCCCGAATGACAGGGGGTCCAATCAGCCCCAGCATTTT. Translating it yields CASSPNDRGSNQPQHF.

This clonotype was recorded many times. The chain recombines TRBV5-1 with TRBJ2-3, with 8 bases aligning to TRBD1. The CDR3 loop spans 14 amino acids. In germline, CDR1 is SGHRS, CDR2 YFSETQ. After removal of 0 bases from V and 4 bases from J, the junction contained 1 base not matched to a gene. The CDR3 spells CASSLGQGSDTQYF. The CDR3 region has the DNA TGCGCCAGCAGCTTGGGACAGGGGTCAGATACGCAGTATTTT.

This clonotype showed up many times. The chain couples TRBV15 to TRBJ2-5, with 8 positions matching TRBD2. Germline CDR1 is LNHNV and CDR2 is YYDKDF (reference sequence). CDR3 length: 17 amino acids. J gave up 5 bases and V 3 bases, and 14 bases lay outside the gene matches. The CDR3 sequence is CATSSLNSGKGGETQYF. The CDR3 DNA follows: TGTGCCACCAGCAGCCTTAATAGCGGGAAGGGAGGGGAGACCCAGTACTTC.

This clonotype was detected ten times or more. The chain couples TRBV5-8 to TRBJ2-7; 9 bases are a match to TRBD2. Germline lookup yields CDR1 SGHTS and CDR2 YDEGEE. The J segment lost 0 bases and the V segment lost 0 bases, leaving 1 base of the junction unmatched. This CDR3 region has 15 residues. CDR3 DNA sequence: TGTGCCAGCAGCTTGGTAGCGGGAGTCTCCTACGAGCAGTACTTC. Translation: CASSLVAGVSYEQYF.

The chain couples TRBV7-8 to TRBJ2-1; no clear D gene. CDR1 and CDR2 from the germline V gene are SGHVS and FQNEAQ. Trimming cost V 0 bases and J 7 bases, with 10 bases left between them. The CDR3 loop spans 14 amino acids. CDR3 bases: TGTGCCAGCAGCTTAGCTGATCCACAGAATGAGCAGTTCTTC. Its protein product is CASSLADPQNEQFF.

The V gene is TRBV6-1, the J gene TRBJ1-5, with TRBD1 as a possible D gene (5 bases). The CDR3 is 16 amino acids. CDR1 MNHNS and CDR2 SASEGT come from the germline V gene. Trimming removed 6 bases from V and 7 bases from J, with 22 bases in between. DNA for the CDR3: TGTGCCAGCAGCCCCGAGCCCTTGACAGTTAGCCAGCCCCAGCATTTT. It codes for CASSPEPLTVSQPQHF.

The chain employs TRBV2 and TRBJ2-1, with D possibly being TRBD1 or TRBD2 (5 bases each). V shed 2 bases and J shed 15 bases, with 17 bases lying between them. CDR3 size: 13 residues. Germline-derived CDR1 and CDR2 are SNHLY and FYNNEI. CDR3 nucleotide sequence: TGTGCCAGCAGTGAATCACCGGGACCCCTAGGGTTCTTC. It encodes CASSESPGPLGFF. The variable domain in full, with the rest retrieved from reference TRBV2 and TRBJ2-1, is EPEVTQTPSHQVTQMGQEVILRCVPISNHLYFYWYRQILGQKVEFLVSFYNNEISEKSEIFDDQFSVERPDGSNFTLKIRSTKLEDSAMYFCASSESPGPLGFFGPGTRLTVL.

This chain uses TRBV5-1 with TRBJ1-5, with D possibly TRBD1 on 6 matching bases. This CDR3 has 15 residues. V was pared by 4 bases and J by 4 bases, with 15 bases between. Germline V CDR1 and CDR2: SGHRS, YFSETQ. The CDR3 bases are TGCGCCAGCAGCCTTTCCGGGACACAGAATCAGCCCCAGCATTTT. Protein product: CASSLSGTQNQPQHF.

This clonotype was recorded a few times. The rearrangement links TRBV5-1 to TRBJ2-5; D tentatively reads TRBD1 or TRBD2 (5 bases each). The germline gives CDR1 SGHRS, CDR2 YFSETQ. This CDR3 contains 15 residues. V gave up 0 bases and J gave up 4 bases, with 13 bases separating them. CDR3 residues: CASSLAPGQGETQYF. CDR3 nucleotide sequence: TGCGCCAGCAGCTTGGCCCCGGGGCAGGGAGAGACCCAGTACTTC.

The sample holds a few counts of this clonotype. The chain is built from TRBV5-6 and TRBJ1-1; 11 nucleotides agree with TRBD1. This CDR3 comprises 21 residues. After removal of 4 bases from V and 4 bases from J, the junction contained 24 bases not matched to a gene. Germline CDR1 and CDR2: SGHDT and YYEEEE. CDR3 amino acids: CASSPITGQGASGLFGTEAFF. The CDR3 DNA reads as TGTGCCAGCAGCCCCATTACCGGACAGGGGGCGTCCGGCCTCTTTGGCACTGAAGCTTTCTTT.

Remarks on this clonotype: A much larger clone sits a single nucleotide away, making a read error possible. V gene TRBV5-1 combines with J gene TRBJ1-1; 11 bases line up with TRBD1. This CDR3 is 15 amino acids long. With 3 bases clipped from V and 5 bases from J, the junction kept 6 bases outside the gene matches. Germline V gene sequence: CDR1 SGHRS, CDR2 YFSETQ. The CDR3 nucleotides read TGCGCCAGCAGCTCGGGGGACAGGGGGGTTACTGAAGCTTTCTTT. It specifies CASSSGDRGVTEAFF.

This chain uses TRBV7-8 with TRBJ2-1; 10 positions match TRBD2. CDR1 and CDR2 (germline): SGHVS, FQNEAQ. The CDR3 covers 16 residues. V lost 6 bases to trimming and J lost 8 bases; unmatched junction nucleotides: 13. CDR3 DNA: TGTGCCAGCAGTCAACGTCCGGGACTAGCGATGGATGAGCAGTTCTTC. Amino acid sequence: CASSQRPGLAMDEQFF.

This rearrangement joins TRBV20-1 to TRBJ1-2, with TRBD1 matching over 9 bases. Germline lookup yields CDR1 DFQATT and CDR2 SNEGSKA (reference sequence). Trimming took 1 base from V and 1 from J; bases not matched to a gene: 16. This CDR3 region has 19 residues. CDR3 sequence (DNA): TGCAGTGCTAGAGGTGGACGCACAGGGGGCAAGGTTATTAACTATGGCTACACCTTC. Protein sequence: CSARGGRTGGKVINYGYTF.

V gene TRBV6-5 combines with J gene TRBJ2-1; TRBD1 is a possible D gene (5 bases). Trimming left V 0 bases short and J 9 bases short, with 15 bases between. From germline, CDR1 is MNHEY and CDR2 SVGAGI. The CDR3 spans 15 residues. CDR3 bases: TGTGCCAGCAGTTACTCTCTTCAGCCTAGGGGTGAGCAGTTCTTC. Translated: CASSYSLQPRGEQFF.

This clonotype was recorded at least ten times. The junction and the germline gene differ at one end; a read error may be behind it. V gene TRBV7-3 combines with J gene TRBJ2-1; the match to TRBD2 covers 13 bases. Germline CDR1 reads SGHTA; CDR2 reads FQGTGA. This CDR3 spans 16 amino acids. The CDR3 bases are TGTGCCAGCAGCCTAACTAGCGGGGGGGACTACAATGAGCAGTTCTTC. As protein: CASSLTSGGDYNEQFF.

This sequence joins TRBV12-3 or TRBV12-4 and TRBJ2-7; D possibly corresponds to TRBD2 (5 bases). Trimming removed 5 bases at V and 4 bases at J, with 21 bases between. The CDR3 extends over 16 amino acids. CDR3 protein: CASSPVPRIATYEQYF. Written as DNA, the CDR3 is TGTGCCAGCAGTCCAGTCCCCCGTATAGCGACGTACGAGCAGTACTTC.

The V call is TRBV12-3 or TRBV12-4, the J call TRBJ2-7, with D perhaps matching TRBD1 (6 bases). V was cut by 7 bases and J by 4 bases, with 29 bases left in between. The CDR3 totals 18 residues. CDR3 amino acids: CASTPPPHYFRRGYEQYF. The CDR3 DNA reads TGTGCCAGCACTCCTCCCCCTCATTATTTTCGAAGGGGGTACGAGCAGTACTTC.